This T cell receptor (beta chain) was captured in a study of shared clonotypes between healthy human individuals. Findings and caveats of the study: Shared clonotypes: 4.5% to 5% naive CD4, around 3.4% naive CD8, 2.3% memory CD4, around 0.4% memory CD8. Incomplete sequencing of sorted subsets was indicated by rarefaction despite large depth.

Genomic DNA belonging to each subset was distributed in equal measure over several immunoSEQ plates. Sequenced by immunoSEQ multiplex PCR; TCRdb stores in-frame clones only, minus some. The table lists some 1.5 million clones, nearly 99% of them singletons. As regards this clone: The target antigen is unknown.

V was trimmed by 5 bases and J by 5 bases, leaving 22 bases between them. The CDR3 is 16 residues long. Germline-derived CDR1 and CDR2 are SGHVS and FNYEAQ. Sequenced input: naive CD4+ T cells sorted from blood. Subset given: CD45RA+ positively selected. This clonotype was sampled from a man aged 25 to 40 in good health. The chain joins TRBV7-6 to TRBJ2-7; D gene uncertain. CDR3 coding DNA: TGTGCCAGCAGCGGGGAAGTATGGGCCCGTTTGAACGAGCAGTACTTC. The encoded protein is CASSGEVWARLNEQYF.